This T cell receptor beta chain was obtained from a study of shared T cell receptors in the human thymus. Trimming took 5 bases from V and 9 from J, leaving 29 bases between them. The CDR3 runs 18 residues. CDR1 is LGHNT and CDR2 is FRNRAP in the germline V gene. Repertoires were generated with immunoSEQ multiplex PCR, while TCRdb's copy carries only in-frame clones and drops some. The table records over 450,000 clones, approximately 78% of them present only once. This clone has only a few counts. These records were also assigned to another study, of human thymus T cells. That paper states: Corrective cardiac operations yielded the resected thymus tissue.

The chain couples TRBV12-5 to TRBJ2-1, with a weak D call TRBD2 (6 bases). What was sequenced was thymocytes. The TCR was taken from a boy under two years old with a congenital heart defect. CDR3 sequence (DNA): TGTGCTAGTGGTCTCGCCCCAAACAGGACTACGGCGAGGGGTGAGCAGTTCTTC. Its protein is CASGLAPNRTTARGEQFF.